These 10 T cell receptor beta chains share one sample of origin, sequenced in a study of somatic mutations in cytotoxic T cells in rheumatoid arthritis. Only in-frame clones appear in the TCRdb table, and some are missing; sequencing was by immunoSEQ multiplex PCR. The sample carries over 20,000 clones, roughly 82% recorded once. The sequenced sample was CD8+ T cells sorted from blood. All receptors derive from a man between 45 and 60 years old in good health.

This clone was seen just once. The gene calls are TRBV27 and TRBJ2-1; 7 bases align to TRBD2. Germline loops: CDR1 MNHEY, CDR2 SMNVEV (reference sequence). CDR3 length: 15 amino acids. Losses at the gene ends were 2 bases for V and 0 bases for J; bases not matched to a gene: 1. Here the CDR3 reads CASSLAGASYNEQFF. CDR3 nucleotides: TGTGCCAGCAGTTTAGCGGGAGCCTCCTACAATGAGCAGTTCTTC.

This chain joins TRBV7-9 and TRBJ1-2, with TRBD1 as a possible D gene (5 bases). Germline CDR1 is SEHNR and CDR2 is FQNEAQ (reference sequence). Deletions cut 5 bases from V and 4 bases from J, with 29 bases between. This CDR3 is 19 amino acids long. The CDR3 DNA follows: TGTGCCAGCAGCCCCCCCTCCGGGACCGGAGACCGAGGAGGCTATGGCTACACCTTC. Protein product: CASSPPSGTGDRGGYGYTF.

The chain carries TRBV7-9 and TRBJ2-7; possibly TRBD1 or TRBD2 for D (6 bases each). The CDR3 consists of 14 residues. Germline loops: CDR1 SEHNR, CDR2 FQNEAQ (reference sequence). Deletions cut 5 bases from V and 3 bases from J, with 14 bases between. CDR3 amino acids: CASSPEGGHYEQYF. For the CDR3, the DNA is TGTGCCAGCAGCCCCGAGGGGGGACACTACGAGCAGTACTTC.

The CDR3 nucleotides are TGCAGCGTGCCGACAGGGGACTATGGCTACACCTTC. Translated: CSVPTGDYGYTF. This chain connects TRBV29-1 to TRBJ1-2, with 8 bases that match TRBD1. The CDR3 consists of 12 residues. Trimming took 6 bases from V and 3 from J; bases not matched to a gene: 3. Per germline, CDR1 SQVTM and CDR2 ANQGSEA. Filled out from reference TRBV29-1 and TRBJ1-2, the complete variable domain reads SAVISQKPSRDICQRGTSLTIQCQVDSQVTMMFWYRQQPGQSLTLIATANQGSEATYESGFVIDKFPISRPNLTFSTLTVSNMSPEDSSIYLCSVPTGDYGYTFGSGTRLTVV.

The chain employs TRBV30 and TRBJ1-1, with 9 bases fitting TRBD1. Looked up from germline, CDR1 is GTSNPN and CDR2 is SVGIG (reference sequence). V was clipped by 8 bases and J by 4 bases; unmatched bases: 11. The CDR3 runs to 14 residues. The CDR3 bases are TGTGCCGGCCGGGACAGGGAATCGGCCACTGAAGCTTTCTTT. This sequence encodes CAGRDRESATEAFF.

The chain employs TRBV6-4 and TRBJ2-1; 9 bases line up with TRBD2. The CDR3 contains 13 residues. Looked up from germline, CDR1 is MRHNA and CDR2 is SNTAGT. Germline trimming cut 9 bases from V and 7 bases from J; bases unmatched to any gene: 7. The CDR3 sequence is CAREREEWNEQFF. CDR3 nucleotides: TGTGCCAGGGAGCGGGAGGAGTGGAATGAGCAGTTCTTC.

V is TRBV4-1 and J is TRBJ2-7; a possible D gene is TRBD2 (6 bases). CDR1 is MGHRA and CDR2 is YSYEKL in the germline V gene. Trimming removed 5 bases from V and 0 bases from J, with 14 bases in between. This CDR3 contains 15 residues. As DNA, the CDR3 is TGCGCCAGCAGCACCACTAGCATCTCCTCCTACGAGCAGTACTTC. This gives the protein CASSTTSISSYEQYF.

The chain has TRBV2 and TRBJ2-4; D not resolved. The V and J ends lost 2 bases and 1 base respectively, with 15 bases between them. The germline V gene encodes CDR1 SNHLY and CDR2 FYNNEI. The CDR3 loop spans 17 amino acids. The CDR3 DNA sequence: TGTGCCAGCAGTGAAAAGTATGGGGATTTGGCCAAAAACATTCAGTACTTC. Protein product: CASSEKYGDLAKNIQYF.

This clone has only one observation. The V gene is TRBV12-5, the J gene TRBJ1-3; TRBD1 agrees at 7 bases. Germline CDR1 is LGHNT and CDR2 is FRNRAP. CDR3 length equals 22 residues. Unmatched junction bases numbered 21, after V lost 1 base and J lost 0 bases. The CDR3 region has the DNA TGTGCTAGTGGTTTGGATACAGGGACAGATATATCGCCGGAATACTCTGGAAACACCATATATTTT. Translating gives CASGLDTGTDISPEYSGNTIYF.

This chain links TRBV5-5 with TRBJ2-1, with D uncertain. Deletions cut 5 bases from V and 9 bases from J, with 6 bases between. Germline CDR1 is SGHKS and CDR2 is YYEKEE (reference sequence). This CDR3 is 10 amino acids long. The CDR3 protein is CASSGGEQFF. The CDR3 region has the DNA TGTGCCAGCAGTGGTGGTGAGCAGTTCTTC.